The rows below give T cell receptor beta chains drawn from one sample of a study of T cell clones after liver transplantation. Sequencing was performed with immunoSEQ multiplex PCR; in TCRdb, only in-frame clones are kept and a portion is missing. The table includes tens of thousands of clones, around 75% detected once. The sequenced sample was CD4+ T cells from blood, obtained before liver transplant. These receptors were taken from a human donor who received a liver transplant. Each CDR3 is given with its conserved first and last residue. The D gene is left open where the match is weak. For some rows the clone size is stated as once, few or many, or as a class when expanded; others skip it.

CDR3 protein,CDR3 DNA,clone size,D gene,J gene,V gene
CASSLAGLAGGTDTQYF,TGTGCCAGCAGTTTAGCAGGCCTAGCGGGGGGCACAGATACGCAGTATTTT,.,TRBD2,TRBJ2-3,TRBV28
CASSREASNTEAFF,TGTGCCAGCAGTCGCGAAGCCTCGAACACTGAAGCTTTCTTT,.,.,TRBJ1-1,TRBV7-6
CASKGGTNTGELFF,TGTGCCAGCAAGGGCGGGACGAACACCGGGGAGCTGTTTTTT,.,.,TRBJ2-2,TRBV9
CASSQTGAGNTIYF,TGCGCCAGCAGCCAGACGGGGGCTGGAAACACCATATATTTT,.,.,TRBJ1-3,TRBV4-1
CASSPDGGNQPQHF,TGTGCCAGCTCACCCGACGGGGGCAATCAGCCCCAGCATTTT,.,.,TRBJ1-5,TRBV18
CASSPSGSAYNEQFF,TGTGCCAGCAGTCCTAGCGGTTCCGCCTACAATGAGCAGTTCTTC,.,TRBD2,TRBJ2-1,TRBV6-6
CASNMGAGSNSPLHF,TGTGCCAGTAATATGGGGGCAGGGAGTAATTCACCCCTCCACTTT,few,.,TRBJ1-6,TRBV19
CASSHPGQGADTGELFF,TGTGCCAGCAGCCACCCGGGACAGGGGGCCGACACCGGGGAGCTGTTTTTT,.,TRBD1,TRBJ2-2,TRBV4-2
CASSLDEGSGGYTF,TGCGCCAGCAGCTTGGATGAGGGTTCGGGCGGCTACACCTTC,medium-sized,.,TRBJ1-2,TRBV5-1
CASTGQGYTEAFF,TGTGCCAGCACCGGACAGGGGTACACTGAAGCTTTCTTT,few,TRBD1,TRBJ1-1,TRBV2
CSVGQGGSNQPQHF,TGCAGCGTGGGGCAGGGTGGAAGCAATCAGCCCCAGCATTTT,.,.,TRBJ1-5,TRBV29-1
CASSRGLNLNQPQHF,TGTGCCAGCAGCAGGGGGCTAAACCTCAATCAGCCCCAGCATTTT,.,TRBD1,TRBJ1-5,TRBV2
CASSPGGHQPQHF,TGCGCCAGCAGTCCCGGGGGGCATCAGCCCCAGCATTTT,few,.,TRBJ1-5,TRBV10-1
CASSGDYRVQGNTIYF,TGTGCCAGCAGTGGCGATTATCGGGTCCAGGGAAACACCATATATTTT,.,.,TRBJ1-3,TRBV6-1